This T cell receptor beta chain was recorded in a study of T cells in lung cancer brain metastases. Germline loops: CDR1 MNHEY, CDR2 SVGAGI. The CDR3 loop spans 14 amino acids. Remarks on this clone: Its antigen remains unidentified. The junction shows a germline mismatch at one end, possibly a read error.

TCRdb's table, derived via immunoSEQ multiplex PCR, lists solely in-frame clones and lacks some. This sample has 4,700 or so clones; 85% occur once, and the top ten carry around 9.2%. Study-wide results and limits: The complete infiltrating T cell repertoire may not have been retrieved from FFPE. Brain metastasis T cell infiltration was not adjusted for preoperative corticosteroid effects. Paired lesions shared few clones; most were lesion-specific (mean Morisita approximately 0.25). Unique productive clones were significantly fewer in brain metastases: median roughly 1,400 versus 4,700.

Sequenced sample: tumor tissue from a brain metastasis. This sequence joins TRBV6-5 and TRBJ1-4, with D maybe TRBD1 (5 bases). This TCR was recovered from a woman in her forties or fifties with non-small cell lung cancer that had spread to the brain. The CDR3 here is CASSYSLGGEKLFF. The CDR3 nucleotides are TGTGCTAGCAGTTACTCGCTGGGGGGTGAAAAACTGTTTTTT.